This T cell receptor (beta chain) was documented in a study of neurological immune-mediated disorders. General study findings and limits: TCR clonal expansion peaked in HTLV-1-associated myelopathy patients and was lowest in multiple sclerosis patients.

Germline trimming cut 7 bases from V and 12 bases from J; bases unmatched to any gene: 15. There are 14 residues in the CDR3. Unsorted libraries were derived from 2 million PBMCs stored at -80 C. The sample holds many counts of this clonotype. What it binds is unknown. The cDNA was synthesized by means of template-switch 5'RACE, which was carried out with 10-nucleotide random UMIs. TCRdb re-called the 5' RACE reads with MiXCR, one entry per CDR3 protein. This repertoire shows more than 70,000 distinct CDR3 sequences, about a tenth found once; its top ten account for about 1.8%. The receptor was isolated from a man in his forties or fifties in good health. Sample: PBMCs. The chain uses TRBV12-3 or TRBV12-4 and TRBJ2-3; TRBD2 matches at 8 bases. DNA of the CDR3: TGTGCCAGCAATTATGGAACTAGCGGATCTCCCCAGTATTTT. It yields the protein CASNYGTSGSPQYF.